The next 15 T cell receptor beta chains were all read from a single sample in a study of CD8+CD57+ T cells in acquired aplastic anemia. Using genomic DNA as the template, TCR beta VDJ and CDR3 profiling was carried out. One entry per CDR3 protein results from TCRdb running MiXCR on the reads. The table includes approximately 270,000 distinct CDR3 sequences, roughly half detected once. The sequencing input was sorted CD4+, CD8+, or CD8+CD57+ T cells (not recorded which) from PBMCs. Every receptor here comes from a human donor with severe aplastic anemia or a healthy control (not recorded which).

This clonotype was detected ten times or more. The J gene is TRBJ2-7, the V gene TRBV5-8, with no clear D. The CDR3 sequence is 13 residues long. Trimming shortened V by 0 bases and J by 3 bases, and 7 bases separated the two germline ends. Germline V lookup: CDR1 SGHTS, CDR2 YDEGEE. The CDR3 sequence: CASSLEGRYEQYF. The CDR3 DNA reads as TGTGCCAGCAGCTTGGAAGGGCGCTACGAGCAGTACTTC.

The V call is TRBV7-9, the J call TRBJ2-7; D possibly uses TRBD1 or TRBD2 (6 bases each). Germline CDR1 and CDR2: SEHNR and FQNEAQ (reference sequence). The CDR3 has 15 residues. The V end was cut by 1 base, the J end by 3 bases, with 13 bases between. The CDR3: CASSLEGGSVYEQYF. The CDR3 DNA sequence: TGTGCCAGCAGCTTAGAGGGGGGCAGCGTCTACGAGCAGTACTTC.

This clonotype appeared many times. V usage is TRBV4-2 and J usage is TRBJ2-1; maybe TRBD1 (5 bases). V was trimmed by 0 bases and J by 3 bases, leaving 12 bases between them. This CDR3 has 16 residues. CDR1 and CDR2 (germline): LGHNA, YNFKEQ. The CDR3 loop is CASSQERTQVYNEQFF. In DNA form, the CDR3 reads TGTGCCAGCAGCCAAGAAAGGACACAAGTCTACAATGAGCAGTTCTTC.

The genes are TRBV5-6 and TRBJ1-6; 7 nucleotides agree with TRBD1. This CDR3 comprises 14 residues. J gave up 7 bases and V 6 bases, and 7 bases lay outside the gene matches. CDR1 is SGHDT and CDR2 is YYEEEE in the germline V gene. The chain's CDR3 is CASTNRDSNSPLHF. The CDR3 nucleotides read TGTGCCAGCACGAACCGGGACAGCAATTCACCCCTCCACTTT.

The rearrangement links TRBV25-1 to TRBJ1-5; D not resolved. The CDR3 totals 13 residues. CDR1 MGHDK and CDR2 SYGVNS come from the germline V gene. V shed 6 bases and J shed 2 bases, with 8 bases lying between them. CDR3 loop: CASSRWGNQPQHF. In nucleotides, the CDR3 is TGTGCCAGCAGCCGATGGGGCAATCAGCCCCAGCATTTT.

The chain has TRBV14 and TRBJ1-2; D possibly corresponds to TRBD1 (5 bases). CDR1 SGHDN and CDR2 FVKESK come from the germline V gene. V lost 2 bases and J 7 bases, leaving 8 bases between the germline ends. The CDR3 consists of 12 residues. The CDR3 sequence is CASSQTGFGYTF. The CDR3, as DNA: TGTGCCAGCAGCCAAACAGGATTTGGCTACACCTTC.

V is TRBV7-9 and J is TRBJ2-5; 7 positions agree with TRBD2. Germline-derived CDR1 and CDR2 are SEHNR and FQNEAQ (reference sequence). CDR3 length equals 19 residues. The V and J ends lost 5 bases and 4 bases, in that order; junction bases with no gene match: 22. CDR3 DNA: TGTGCCAGCAGCCCGCAGACCGACGCGGGAGCCGGCGGGGGAGAGACCCAGTACTTC. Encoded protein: CASSPQTDAGAGGGETQYF.

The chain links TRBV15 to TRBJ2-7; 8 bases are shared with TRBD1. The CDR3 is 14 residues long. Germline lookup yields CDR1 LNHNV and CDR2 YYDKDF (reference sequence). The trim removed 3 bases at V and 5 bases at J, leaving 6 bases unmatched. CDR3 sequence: CATSRNDRGHEQYF. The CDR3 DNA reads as TGTGCCACCAGCAGGAACGACAGGGGCCACGAGCAGTACTTC.

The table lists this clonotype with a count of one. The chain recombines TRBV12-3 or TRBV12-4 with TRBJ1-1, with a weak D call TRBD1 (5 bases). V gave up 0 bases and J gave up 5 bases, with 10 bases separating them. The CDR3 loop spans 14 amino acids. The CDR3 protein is CASSLAQAGTEAFF. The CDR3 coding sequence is TGTGCCAGCAGTTTAGCGCAGGCAGGGACTGAAGCTTTCTTT.

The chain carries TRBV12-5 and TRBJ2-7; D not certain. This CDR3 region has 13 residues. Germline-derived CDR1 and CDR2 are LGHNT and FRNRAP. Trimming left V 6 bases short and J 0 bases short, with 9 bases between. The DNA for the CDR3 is TGTGCTAGTGGCCTCGACCTCTCCTACGAGCAGTACTTC. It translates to CASGLDLSYEQYF.

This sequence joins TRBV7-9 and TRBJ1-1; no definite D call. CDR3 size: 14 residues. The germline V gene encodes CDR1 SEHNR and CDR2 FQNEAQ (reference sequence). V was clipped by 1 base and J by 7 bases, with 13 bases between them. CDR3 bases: TGTGCCAGCAGCTTAGGGTATTCCAGAGTTGAAGCTTTCTTT. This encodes CASSLGYSRVEAFF.

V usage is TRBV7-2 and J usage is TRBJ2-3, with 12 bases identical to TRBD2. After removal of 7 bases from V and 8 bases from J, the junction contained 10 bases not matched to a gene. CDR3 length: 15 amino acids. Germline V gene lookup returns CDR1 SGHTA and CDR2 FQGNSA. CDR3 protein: CASNPGLAGKATQYF. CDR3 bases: TGTGCCAGCAATCCCGGACTAGCGGGAAAGGCTACGCAGTATTTT.

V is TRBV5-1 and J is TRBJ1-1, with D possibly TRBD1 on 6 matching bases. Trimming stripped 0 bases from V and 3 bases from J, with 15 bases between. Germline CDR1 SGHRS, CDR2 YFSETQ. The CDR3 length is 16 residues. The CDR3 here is CASSLGTGFQDTEAFF. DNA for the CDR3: TGCGCCAGCAGCTTGGGAACAGGGTTTCAGGACACTGAAGCTTTCTTT.

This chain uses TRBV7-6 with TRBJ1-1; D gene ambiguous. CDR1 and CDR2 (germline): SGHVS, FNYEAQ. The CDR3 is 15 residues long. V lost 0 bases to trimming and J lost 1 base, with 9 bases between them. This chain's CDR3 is CASSLASTGNTEAFF. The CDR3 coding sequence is TGTGCCAGCAGCTTAGCGTCGACGGGGAACACTGAAGCTTTCTTT.

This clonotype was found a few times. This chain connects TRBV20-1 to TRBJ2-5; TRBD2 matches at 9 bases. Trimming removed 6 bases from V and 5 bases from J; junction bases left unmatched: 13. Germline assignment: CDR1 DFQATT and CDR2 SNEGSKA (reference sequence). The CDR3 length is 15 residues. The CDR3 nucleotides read TGCAGTGCCAAGAGCGGGGGGCCTTTAGGGGAGACCCAGTACTTC. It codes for CSAKSGGPLGETQYF.